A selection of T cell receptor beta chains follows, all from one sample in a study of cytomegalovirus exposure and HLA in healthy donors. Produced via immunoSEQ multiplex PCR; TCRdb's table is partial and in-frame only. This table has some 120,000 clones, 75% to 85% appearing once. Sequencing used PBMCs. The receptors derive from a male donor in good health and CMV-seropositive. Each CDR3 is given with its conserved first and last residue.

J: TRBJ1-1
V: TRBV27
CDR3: CASRPLGGGRTEAFF

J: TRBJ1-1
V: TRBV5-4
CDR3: CASSRGGGGTEAFF

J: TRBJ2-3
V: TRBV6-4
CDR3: CASSEAGAGDTQYF

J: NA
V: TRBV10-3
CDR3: CAISVQGGEQYF

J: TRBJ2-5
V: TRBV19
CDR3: CASMGGGLAGGTQYF

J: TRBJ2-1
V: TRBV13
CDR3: CATLDSHYNEQFF

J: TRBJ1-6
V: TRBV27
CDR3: CASSKSGTGFNSPLHF

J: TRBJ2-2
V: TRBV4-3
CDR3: CASSQDHRHTGELFF

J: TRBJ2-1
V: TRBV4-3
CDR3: CASSQGSGDNEQFF

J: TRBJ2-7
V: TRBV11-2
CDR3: CASSLGILQGGYEQYF

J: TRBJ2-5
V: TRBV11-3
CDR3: CASSPGGRSGETQYF

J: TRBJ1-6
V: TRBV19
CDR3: CASSRTWDSNSPLHF

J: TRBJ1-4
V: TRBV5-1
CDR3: CASSWTGHPATNEKLFF

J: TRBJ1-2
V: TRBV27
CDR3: CASSLAGGSTTYGYTF

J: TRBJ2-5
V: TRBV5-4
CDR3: CASSSRLATQETQYF

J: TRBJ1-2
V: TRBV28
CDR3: CASSSSFNYGYTF

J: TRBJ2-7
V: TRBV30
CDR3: CAWSPDRGGRYEQYF

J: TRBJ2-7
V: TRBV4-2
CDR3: CASSQGPGYEQYF

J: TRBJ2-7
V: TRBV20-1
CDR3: CSASYSYEQYF

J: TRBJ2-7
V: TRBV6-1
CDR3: CASKRVRDEQYF

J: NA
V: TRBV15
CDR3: CATSRDGAEQYF

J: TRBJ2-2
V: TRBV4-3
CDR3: CASSRRGTSGGGGAGELFF

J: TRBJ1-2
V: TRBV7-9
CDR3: CASSLAGGKNGYTF

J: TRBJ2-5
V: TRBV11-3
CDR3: CASSPYGTGRETQYF

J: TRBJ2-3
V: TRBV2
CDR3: CASSAGLAGVFHTDTQYF

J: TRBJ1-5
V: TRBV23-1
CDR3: CASRGLSANQPQHF